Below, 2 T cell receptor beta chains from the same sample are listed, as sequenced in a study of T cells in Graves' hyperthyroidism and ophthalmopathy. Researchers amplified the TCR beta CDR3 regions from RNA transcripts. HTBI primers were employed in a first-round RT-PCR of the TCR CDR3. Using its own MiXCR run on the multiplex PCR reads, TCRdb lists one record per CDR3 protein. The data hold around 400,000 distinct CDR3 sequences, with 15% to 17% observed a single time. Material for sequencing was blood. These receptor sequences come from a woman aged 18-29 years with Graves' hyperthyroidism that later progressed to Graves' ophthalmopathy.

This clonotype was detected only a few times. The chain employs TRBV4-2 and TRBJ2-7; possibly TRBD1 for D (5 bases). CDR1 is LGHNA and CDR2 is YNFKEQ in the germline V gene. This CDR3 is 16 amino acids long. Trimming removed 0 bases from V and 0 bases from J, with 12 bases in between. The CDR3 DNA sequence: TGTGCCAGCAGCCAAGATATGACAGCCAGCTCCTACGAGCAGTACTTC. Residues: CASSQDMTASSYEQYF.

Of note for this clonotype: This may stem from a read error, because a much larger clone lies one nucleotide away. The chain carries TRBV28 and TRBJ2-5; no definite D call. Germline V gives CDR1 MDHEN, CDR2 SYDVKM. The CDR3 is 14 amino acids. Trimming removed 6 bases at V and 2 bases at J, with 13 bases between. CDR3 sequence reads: CASRPAARQETQYF. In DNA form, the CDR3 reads TGTGCCAGCAGGCCCGCGGCACGGCAAGAGACCCAGTACTTC.